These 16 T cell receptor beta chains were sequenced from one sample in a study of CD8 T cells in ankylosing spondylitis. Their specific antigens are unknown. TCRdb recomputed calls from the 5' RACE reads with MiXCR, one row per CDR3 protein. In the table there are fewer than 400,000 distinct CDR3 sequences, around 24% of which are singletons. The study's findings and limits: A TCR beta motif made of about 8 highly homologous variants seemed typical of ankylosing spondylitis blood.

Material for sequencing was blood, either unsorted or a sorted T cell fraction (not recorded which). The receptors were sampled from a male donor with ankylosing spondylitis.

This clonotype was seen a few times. As DNA, the CDR3 is TGTGCCAGCAGGGTCCGGGACAGTTCCTACGAGCAGTACTTC. This codes for CASRVRDSSYEQYF. The J gene is TRBJ2-7, the V gene TRBV6-2 or TRBV6-3, with 7 bases identical to TRBD1. CDR3 length equals 14 residues. The germline gives CDR1 MNHEY, CDR2 SVGEGT. V shed 6 bases, J shed 1 base, and the junction held 6 bases outside the gene matches.

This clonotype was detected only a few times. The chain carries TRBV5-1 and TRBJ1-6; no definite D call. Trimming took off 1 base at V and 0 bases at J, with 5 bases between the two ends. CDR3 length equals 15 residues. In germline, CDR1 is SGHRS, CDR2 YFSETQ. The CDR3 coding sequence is TGCGCCAGCAGCTTGTCGAGCTCCTATAATTCACCCCTCCACTTT. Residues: CASSLSSSYNSPLHF.

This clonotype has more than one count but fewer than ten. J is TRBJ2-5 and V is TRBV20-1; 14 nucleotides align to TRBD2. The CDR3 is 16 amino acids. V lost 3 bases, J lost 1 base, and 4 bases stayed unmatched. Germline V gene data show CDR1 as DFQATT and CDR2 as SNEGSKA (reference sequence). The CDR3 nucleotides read TGCAGTGCTAGCGGACTAGCGGGAGGAATCCAAGAGACCCAGTACTTC. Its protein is CSASGLAGGIQETQYF.

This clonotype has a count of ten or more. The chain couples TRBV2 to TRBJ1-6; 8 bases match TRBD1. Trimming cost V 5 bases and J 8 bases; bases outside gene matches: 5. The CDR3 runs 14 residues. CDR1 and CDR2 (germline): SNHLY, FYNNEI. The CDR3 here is CASSPTGVYSPLHF. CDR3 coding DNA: TGTGCCAGCAGTCCGACAGGGGTCTATTCACCCCTCCACTTT.

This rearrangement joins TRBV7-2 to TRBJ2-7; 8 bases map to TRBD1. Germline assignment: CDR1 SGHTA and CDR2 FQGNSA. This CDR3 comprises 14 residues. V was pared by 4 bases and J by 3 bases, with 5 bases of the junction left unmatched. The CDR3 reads CASSSWTGHYEQYF. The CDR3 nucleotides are TGTGCCAGCAGCTCCTGGACAGGGCACTACGAGCAGTACTTC.

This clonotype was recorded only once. The CDR3 DNA is TGCAGCGTTGCTGACTTACCGACCGCCTACGAGCAGTACTTC. It translates to CSVADLPTAYEQYF. J is TRBJ2-7 and V is TRBV29-1; no definite D call. There are 14 residues in the CDR3. Germline loops: CDR1 SQVTM, CDR2 ANQGSEA. Trimming took off 4 bases at V and 2 bases at J, with 15 bases between the two ends.

The CDR3 loop reads CASSQTVMGKNIQYF. DNA of the CDR3: TGTGCCAGCAGTCAGACAGTAATGGGCAAAAACATTCAGTACTTC. The rearrangement links TRBV28 to TRBJ2-4; a possible D gene is TRBD1 (5 bases). Trimming left V 5 bases short and J 3 bases short, with 14 bases between. There are 15 residues in the CDR3. CDR1 MDHEN and CDR2 SYDVKM come from the germline V gene.

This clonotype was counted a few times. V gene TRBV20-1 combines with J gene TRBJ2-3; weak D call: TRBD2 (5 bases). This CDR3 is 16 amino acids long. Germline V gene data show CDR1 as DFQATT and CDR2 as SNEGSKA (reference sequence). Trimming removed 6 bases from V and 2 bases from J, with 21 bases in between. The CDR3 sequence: CSATVARILATDTQYF. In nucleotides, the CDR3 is TGCAGTGCAACAGTAGCGAGGATACTGGCCACAGATACGCAGTATTTT.

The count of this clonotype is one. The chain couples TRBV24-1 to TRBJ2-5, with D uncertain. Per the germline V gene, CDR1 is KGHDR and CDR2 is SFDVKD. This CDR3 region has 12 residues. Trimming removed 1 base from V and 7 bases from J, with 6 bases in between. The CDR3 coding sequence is TGTGCCACCAGTGATTTTATCGGGACCCAGTACTTC. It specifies CATSDFIGTQYF.

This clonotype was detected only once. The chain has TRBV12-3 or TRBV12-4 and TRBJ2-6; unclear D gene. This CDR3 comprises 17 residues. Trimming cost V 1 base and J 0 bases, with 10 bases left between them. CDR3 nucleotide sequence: TGTGCCAGCAGTTTAGTTAATTGGGGCTCTGGGGCCAACGTCCTGACTTTC. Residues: CASSLVNWGSGANVLTF.

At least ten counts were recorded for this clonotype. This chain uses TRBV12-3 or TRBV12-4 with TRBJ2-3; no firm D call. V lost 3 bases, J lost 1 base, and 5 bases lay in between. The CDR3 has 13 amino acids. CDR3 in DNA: TGTGCCAGCAGTTTCCGAGGCACAGATACGCAGTATTTT. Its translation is CASSFRGTDTQYF.

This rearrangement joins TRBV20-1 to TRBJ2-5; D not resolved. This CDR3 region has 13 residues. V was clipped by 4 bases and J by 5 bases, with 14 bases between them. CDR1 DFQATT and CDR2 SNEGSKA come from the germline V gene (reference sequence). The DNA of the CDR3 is TGCAGTGCTACCCCATGGACCGGGGAGACCCAGTACTTC. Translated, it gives CSATPWTGETQYF.

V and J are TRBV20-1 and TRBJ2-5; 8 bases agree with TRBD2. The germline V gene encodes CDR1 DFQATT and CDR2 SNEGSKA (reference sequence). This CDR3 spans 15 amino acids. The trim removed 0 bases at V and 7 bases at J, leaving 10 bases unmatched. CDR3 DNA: TGCAGTGCTAGAGATCGGGAGGGCAGGGCGGGGACCCAGTACTTC. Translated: CSARDREGRAGTQYF.

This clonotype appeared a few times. CDR3 DNA sequence: TGTGCCAGCTCACCGACGACAGGTCAAGGCGAGCAGTACTTC. This codes for CASSPTTGQGEQYF. The V call is TRBV18, the J call TRBJ2-7; D may be TRBD1 (6 bases). CDR1 and CDR2 from the germline V gene are KGHSH and LQKENI. The CDR3 length is 14 residues. Trimming took off 3 bases at V and 6 bases at J, with 15 bases between the two ends.

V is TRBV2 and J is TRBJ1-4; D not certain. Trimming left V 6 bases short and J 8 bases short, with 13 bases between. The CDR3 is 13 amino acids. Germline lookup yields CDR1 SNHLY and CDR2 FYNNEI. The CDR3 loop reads CASRRTLGEKLFF. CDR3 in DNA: TGTGCCAGCAGGCGTACTCTTGGCGAAAAACTGTTTTTT. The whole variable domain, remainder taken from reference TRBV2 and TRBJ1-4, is EPEVTQTPSHQVTQMGQEVILRCVPISNHLYFYWYRQILGQKVEFLVSFYNNEISEKSEIFDDQFSVERPDGSNFTLKIRSTKLEDSAMYFCASRRTLGEKLFFGSGTQLSVL.

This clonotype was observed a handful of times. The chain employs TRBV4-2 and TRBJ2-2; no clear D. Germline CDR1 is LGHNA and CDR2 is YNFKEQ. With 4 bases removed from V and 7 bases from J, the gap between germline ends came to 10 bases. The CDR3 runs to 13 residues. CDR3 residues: CASSPDVIGELFF. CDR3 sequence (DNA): TGTGCCAGCAGCCCCGATGTGATCGGGGAGCTGTTTTTT.